The 3 T cell receptor beta chains listed next were all sequenced from one sample in a study of identical twins. TCRdb reprocessed the 5' RACE reads with MiXCR, giving one entry per CDR3 protein. The top ten clones hold approximately 0.52% of a sample with 500,000 to 650,000 distinct CDR3 sequences, 20% to 25% of them seen once. The same sample was also studied in work on yellow fever vaccine responses in identical twins.

Sequenced: CD4+ T cells sorted from blood. The receptors originated from a young woman in good health.

In this sample, this clonotype turned up a few times. The genes are TRBV6-1 and TRBJ2-2, with 9 bases lining up with TRBD2. Trimming cost V 7 bases and J 4 bases; bases outside gene matches: 7. The CDR3 is made up of 15 amino acids. Germline loops: CDR1 MNHNS, CDR2 SASEGT. CDR3 bases: TGTGCCAGCACCGAAGCTAGCGGGATCACCGGGGAGCTGTTTTTT. Protein sequence: CASTEASGITGELFF.

The table lists this clonotype with a few counts. The gene calls are TRBV29-1 and TRBJ2-1; TRBD2 is a possible D gene (6 bases). The CDR3 is 13 amino acids. The V gene lost 4 bases and the J gene lost 4 bases, with 11 bases spanning the gap. Germline V gives CDR1 SQVTM, CDR2 ANQGSEA. The CDR3 reads CSVGGRMYNEQFF. The CDR3 coding sequence is TGCAGCGTTGGGGGGAGGATGTACAATGAGCAGTTCTTC.

The rearrangement uses TRBV6-1 and TRBJ2-7; 7 bases match TRBD1. V was pared by 5 bases and J by 1 base, with 11 bases of the junction left unmatched. This CDR3 has 16 amino acids. From germline, CDR1 is MNHNS and CDR2 SASEGT. The CDR3 DNA reads as TGTGCCAGCAGTCCGCAAGATCGGACAGGATCCTACGAGCAGTACTTC. Protein sequence: CASSPQDRTGSYEQYF.